The clone carrying this T cell receptor beta chain was counted a few times. Its antigen is currently unknown. This CDR3 comprises 15 residues. Per the germline V gene, CDR1 is LNHNV and CDR2 is YYDKDF (reference sequence). The V end was cut by 2 bases, the J end by 4 bases, with 12 bases between. CD4+ T cell IFNgamma after overnight CMV lysate exposure gave donor CMV status. Cells stained for CD3, CD4, CD8, CD45RA and CD27 were sorted into four subsets. This sample was taken from a study of naive and memory T cell subsets. The study's findings and limits: Especially in CD8 cells, naive repertoires contained a few larger clonotypes, possibly CD45RA-re-expressing memory cells.

An equimolar mix of two oligonucleotides served as the beta constant-region primer for TRBC1 and TRBC2. Nested alpha and beta constant-region primers with the SP2 primer drove four PCR rounds on ligated cDNA. Ligation attached a single-stranded oligonucleotide with a 12-nucleotide UMI and the SP2 primer to the cDNA 3' end. TCRdb re-derived calls from the UMI-ligation and nested PCR reads in MiXCR, one entry per CDR3 protein. The sample yields more than 95,000 distinct CDR3 sequences, roughly 15% seen once. The receptor's source is a human donor in good health. This chain joins TRBV15 and TRBJ2-1, with D unclear. Sequencing used naive CD8+ T cells from blood. The CDR3 nucleotides read TGTGCCACCAGCAGATCGTTAGCCGGTTACAATGAGCAGTTCTTC. Its translation: CATSRSLAGYNEQFF.